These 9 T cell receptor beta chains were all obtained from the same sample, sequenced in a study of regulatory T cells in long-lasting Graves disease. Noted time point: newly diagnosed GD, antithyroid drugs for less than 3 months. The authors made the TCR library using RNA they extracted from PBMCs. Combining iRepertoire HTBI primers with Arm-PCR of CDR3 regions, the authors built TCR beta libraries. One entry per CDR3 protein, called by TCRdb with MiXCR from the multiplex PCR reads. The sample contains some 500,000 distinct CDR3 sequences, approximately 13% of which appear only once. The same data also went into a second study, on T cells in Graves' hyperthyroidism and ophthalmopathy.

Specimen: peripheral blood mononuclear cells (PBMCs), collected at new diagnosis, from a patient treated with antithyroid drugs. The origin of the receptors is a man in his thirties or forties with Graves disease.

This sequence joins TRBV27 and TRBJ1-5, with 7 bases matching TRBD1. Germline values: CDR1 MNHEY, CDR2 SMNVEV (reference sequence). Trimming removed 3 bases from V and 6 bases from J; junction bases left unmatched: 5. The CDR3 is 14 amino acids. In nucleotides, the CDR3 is TGTGCCAGCAGTTTTAAAGGGGGCCGTCAGCCCCAGCATTTT. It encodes CASSFKGGRQPQHF.

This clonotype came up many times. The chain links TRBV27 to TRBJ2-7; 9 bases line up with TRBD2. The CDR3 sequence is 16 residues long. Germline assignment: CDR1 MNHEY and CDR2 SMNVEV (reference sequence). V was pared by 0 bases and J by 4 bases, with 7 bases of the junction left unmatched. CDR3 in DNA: TGTGCCAGCAGTTTATCGACTAGCGGACGTTATTACGAGCAGTACTTC. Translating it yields CASSLSTSGRYYEQYF.

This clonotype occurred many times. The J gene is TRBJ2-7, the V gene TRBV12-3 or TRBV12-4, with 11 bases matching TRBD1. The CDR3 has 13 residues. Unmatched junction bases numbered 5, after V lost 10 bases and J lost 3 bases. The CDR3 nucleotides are TGTGCCACTGGACAGGGGGCATTCTACGAGCAGTACTTC. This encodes CATGQGAFYEQYF.

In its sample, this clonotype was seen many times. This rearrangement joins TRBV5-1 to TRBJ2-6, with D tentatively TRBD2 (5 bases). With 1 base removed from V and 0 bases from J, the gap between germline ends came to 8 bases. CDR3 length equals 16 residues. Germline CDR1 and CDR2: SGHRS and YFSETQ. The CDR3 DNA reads TGCGCCAGCAGCTTGATCCGGGGCTCTGGGGCCAACGTCCTGACTTTC. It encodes CASSLIRGSGANVLTF.

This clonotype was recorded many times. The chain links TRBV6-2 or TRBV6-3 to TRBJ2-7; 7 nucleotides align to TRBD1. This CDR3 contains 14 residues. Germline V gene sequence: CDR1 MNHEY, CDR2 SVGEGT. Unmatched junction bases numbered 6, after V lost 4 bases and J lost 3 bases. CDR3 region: CASSWDSTFYEQYF. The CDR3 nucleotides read TGTGCCAGCAGTTGGGACAGTACTTTCTACGAGCAGTACTTC.

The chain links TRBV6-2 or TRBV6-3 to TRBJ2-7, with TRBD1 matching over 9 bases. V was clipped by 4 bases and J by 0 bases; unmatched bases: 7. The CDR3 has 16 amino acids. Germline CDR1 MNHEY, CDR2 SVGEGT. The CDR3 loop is CASSFGQGRSSYEQYF. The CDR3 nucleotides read TGTGCCAGCAGTTTCGGACAGGGGCGAAGCTCCTACGAGCAGTACTTC.

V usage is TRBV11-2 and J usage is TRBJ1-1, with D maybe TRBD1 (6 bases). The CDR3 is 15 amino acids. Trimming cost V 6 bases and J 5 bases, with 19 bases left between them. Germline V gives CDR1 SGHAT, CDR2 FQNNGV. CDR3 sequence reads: CASSSTLIQGTEAFF. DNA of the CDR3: TGTGCCAGCAGTTCGACCTTAATTCAGGGGACTGAAGCTTTCTTT.

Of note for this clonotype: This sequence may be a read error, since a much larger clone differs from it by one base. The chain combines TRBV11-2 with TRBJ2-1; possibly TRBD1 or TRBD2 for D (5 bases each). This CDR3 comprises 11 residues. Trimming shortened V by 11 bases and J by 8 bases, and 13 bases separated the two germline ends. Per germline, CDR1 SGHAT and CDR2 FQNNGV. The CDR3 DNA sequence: TGTGCCTGGGGACGGGGTTATGAGCAGTTCTTC. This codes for CAWGRGYEQFF.

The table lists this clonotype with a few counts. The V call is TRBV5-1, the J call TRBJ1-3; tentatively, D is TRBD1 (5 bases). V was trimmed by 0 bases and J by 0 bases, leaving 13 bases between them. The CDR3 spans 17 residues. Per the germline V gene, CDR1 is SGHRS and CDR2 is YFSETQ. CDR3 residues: CASSLARGTLSGNTIYF. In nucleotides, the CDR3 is TGCGCCAGCAGCTTGGCCAGAGGGACGCTCTCTGGAAACACCATATATTTT. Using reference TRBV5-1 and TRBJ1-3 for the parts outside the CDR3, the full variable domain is KAGVTQTPRYLIKTRGQQVTLSCSPISGHRSVSWYQQTPGQGLQFLFEYFSETQRNKGNFPGRFSGRQFSNSRSEMNVSTLELGDSALYLCASSLARGTLSGNTIYFGEGSWLTVV.